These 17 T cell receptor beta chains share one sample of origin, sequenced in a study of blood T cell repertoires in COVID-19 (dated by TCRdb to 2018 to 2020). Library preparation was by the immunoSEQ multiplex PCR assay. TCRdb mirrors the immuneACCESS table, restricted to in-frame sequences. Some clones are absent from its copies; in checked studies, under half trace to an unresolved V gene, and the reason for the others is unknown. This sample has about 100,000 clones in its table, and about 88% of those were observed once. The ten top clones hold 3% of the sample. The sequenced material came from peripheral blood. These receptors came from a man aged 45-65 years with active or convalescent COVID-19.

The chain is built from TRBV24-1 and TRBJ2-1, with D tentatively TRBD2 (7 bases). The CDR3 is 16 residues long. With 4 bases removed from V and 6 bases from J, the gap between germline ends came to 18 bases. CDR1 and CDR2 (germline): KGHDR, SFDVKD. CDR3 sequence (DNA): TGTGCCACCAGTGACAAGAGGGGGGGGAGGTTCAATGAGCAGTTCTTC. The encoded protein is CATSDKRGGRFNEQFF.

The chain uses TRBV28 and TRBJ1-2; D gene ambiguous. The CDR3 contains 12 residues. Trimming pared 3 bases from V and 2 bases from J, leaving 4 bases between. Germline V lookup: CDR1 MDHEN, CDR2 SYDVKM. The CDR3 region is CASSLRNYGYTF. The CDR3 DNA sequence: TGTGCCAGCAGTTTGCGCAACTATGGCTACACCTTC.

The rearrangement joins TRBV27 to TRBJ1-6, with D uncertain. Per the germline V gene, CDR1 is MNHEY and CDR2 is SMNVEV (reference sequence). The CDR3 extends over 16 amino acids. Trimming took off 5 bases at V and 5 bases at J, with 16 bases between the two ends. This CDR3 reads CASSIPCRPDNSPLHF. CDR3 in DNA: TGTGCCAGCAGTATACCATGCAGGCCGGATAATTCACCCCTCCACTTT.

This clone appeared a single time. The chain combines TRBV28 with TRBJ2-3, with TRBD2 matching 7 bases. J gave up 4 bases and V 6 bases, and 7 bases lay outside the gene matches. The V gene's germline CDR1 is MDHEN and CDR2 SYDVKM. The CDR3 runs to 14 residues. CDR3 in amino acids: CASSPGTIPDTQYF. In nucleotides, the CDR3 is TGTGCCAGCAGCCCCGGGACTATCCCAGATACGCAGTATTTT.

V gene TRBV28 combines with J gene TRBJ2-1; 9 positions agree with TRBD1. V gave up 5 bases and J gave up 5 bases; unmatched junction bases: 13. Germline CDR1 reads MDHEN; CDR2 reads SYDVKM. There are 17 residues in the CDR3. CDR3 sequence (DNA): TGTGCCAGCAGTCCCGCCCGCGGGACAGGGTTACACAATGAGCAGTTCTTC. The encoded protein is CASSPARGTGLHNEQFF.

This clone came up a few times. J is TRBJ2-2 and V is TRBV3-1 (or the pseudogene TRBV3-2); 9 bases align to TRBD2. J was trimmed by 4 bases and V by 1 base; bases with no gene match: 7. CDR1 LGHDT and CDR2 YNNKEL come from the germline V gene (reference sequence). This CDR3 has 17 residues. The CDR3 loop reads CASSQAVLAGITGELFF. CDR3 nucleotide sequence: TGTGCCAGCAGCCAAGCTGTACTAGCGGGTATCACCGGGGAGCTGTTTTTT.

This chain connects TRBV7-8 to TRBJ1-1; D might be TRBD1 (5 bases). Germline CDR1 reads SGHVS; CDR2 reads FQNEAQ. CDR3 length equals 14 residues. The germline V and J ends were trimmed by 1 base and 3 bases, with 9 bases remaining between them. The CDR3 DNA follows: TGTGCCAGCAGCTTAGGACAGTTGGACACTGAAGCTTTCTTT. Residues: CASSLGQLDTEAFF. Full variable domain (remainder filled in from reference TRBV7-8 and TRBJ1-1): GAGVSQSPRYKVAKRGQDVALRCDPISGHVSLFWYQQALGQGPEFLTYFQNEAQLDKSGLPSDRFFAERPEGSVSTLKIQRTQQEDSAVYLCASSLGQLDTEAFFGQGTRLTVV.

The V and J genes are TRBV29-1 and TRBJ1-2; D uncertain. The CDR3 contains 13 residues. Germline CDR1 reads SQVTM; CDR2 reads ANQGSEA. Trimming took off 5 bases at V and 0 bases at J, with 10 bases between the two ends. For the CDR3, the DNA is TGCAGCGTTATTGCAGGCTCTAACTATGGCTACACCTTC. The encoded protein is CSVIAGSNYGYTF.

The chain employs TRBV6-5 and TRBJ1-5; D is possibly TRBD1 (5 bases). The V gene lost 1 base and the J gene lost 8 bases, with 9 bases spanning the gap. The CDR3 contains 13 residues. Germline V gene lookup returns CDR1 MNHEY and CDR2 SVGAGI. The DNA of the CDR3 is TGTGCCAGCAGTTACTTGCCGGGGGAGCCCCAGCATTTT. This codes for CASSYLPGEPQHF.

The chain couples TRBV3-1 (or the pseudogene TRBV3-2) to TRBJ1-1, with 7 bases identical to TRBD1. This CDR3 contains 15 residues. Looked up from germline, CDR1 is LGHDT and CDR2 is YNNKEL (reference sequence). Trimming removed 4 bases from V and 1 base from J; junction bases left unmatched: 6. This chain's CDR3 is CASSPRTGRNTEAFF. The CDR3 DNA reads TGTGCCAGCAGCCCCAGGACAGGCAGGAACACTGAAGCTTTCTTT.

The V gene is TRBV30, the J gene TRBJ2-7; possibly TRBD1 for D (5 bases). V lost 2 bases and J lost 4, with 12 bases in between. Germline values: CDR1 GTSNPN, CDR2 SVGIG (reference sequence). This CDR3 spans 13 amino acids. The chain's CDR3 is CAWSKGEKYEQYF. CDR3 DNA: TGTGCCTGGAGTAAAGGGGAAAAGTACGAGCAGTACTTC.

The CDR3 sequence is CASSLTSVYTDTQYF. CDR3 DNA sequence: TGTGCCAGCAGCTTAACTAGCGTGTACACAGATACGCAGTATTTT. This chain connects TRBV7-9 to TRBJ2-3; 7 bases fit TRBD2. This CDR3 contains 15 residues. Germline V gene data show CDR1 as SEHNR and CDR2 as FQNEAQ (reference sequence). V shed 2 bases, J shed 2 bases, and the junction held 4 bases outside the gene matches.

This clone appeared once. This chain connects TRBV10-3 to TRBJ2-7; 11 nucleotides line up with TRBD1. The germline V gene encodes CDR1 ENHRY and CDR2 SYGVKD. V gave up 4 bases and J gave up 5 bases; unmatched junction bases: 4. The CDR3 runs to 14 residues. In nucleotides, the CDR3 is TGTGCCATCAGTGGGGGACAGGGGGACCACGAGCAGTACTTC. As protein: CAISGGQGDHEQYF.

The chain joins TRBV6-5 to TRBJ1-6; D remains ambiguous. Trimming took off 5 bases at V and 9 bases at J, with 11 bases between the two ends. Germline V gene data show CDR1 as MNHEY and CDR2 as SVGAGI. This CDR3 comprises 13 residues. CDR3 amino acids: CASSTDRSSPLHF. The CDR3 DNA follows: TGTGCCAGCAGTACCGACCGGAGTTCACCCCTCCACTTT.

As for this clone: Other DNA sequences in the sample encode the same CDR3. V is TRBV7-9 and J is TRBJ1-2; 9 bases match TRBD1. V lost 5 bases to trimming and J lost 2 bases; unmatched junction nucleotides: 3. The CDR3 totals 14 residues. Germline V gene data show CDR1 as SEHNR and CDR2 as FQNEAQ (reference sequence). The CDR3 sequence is CASSPGQGNYGYTF. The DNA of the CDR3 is TGTGCCAGCAGCCCTGGACAGGGGAACTATGGCTACACCTTC.

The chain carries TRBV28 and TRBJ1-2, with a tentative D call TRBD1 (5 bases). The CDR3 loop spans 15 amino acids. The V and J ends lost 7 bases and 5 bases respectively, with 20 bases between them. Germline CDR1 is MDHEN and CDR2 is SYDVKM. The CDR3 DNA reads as TGTGCCAGCACCTTTAGGGGTGGACCGGTTTATGGCTACACCTTC. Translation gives CASTFRGGPVYGYTF.

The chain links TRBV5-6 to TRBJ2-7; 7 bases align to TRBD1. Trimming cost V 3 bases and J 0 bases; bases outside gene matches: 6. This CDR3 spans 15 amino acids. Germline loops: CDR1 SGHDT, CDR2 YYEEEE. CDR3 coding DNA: TGTGCCAGCAGCTGTCCGCGACAGGGCTCCTACGAGCAGTACTTC. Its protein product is CASSCPRQGSYEQYF.